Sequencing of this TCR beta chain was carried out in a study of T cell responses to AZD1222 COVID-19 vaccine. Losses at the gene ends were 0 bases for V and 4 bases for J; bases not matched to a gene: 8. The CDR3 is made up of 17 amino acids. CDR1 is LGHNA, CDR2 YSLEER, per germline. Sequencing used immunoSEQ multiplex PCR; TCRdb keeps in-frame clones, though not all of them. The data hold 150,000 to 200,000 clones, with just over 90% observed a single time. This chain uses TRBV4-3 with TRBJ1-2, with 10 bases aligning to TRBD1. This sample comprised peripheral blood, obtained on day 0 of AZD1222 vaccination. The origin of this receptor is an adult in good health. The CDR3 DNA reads TGCGCCAGCAGCCAAGAAAGGACAGGGGGTTTGGGCTATGGCTACACCTTC. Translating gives CASSQERTGGLGYGYTF.